The T cell receptor beta chain described here comes from a study of Tregs in tolerant kidney transplant recipients. Findings of the study overall: Validation in larger populations is needed because few patients were studied.

Unstimulated Tregs (CD4+CD25+CD127-) and CD4+CD25- non-Tregs were sorted from PBMCs. Sequencing used immunoSEQ multiplex PCR; TCRdb keeps in-frame clones, though not all of them. The data contain tens of thousands of clones, about four fifths of them singletons. Of note for this clone: The target antigen is unknown.

Specimen: CD4+ T cells from blood. The receptor comes from a human donor in good health.

The CDR3 protein is CASSLGGSRTNEQFF. The CDR3, as DNA: TGTGCCAGCAGCTTAGGAGGATCACGAACCAATGAGCAGTTCTTC. The chain carries TRBV7-2 and TRBJ2-1; D is unclear. The CDR3 runs 15 residues. V gave up 1 base and J gave up 6 bases, with 13 bases separating them. Germline V lookup: CDR1 SGHTA, CDR2 FQGNSA.